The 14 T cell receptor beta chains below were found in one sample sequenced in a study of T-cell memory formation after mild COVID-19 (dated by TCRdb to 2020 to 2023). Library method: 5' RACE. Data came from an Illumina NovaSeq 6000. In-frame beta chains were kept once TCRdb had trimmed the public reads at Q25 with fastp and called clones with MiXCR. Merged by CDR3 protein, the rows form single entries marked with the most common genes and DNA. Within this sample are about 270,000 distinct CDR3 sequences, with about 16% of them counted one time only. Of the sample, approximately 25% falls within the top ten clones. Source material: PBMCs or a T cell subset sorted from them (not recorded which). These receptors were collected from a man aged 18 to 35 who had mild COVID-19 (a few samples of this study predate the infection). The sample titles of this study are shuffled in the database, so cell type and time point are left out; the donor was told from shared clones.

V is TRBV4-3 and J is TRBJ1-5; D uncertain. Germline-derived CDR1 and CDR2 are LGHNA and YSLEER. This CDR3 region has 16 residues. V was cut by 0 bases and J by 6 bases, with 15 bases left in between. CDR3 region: CASSQDFPGLGQPQHF. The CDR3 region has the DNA TGCGCCAGCAGCCAAGATTTTCCTGGGTTGGGTCAGCCCCAGCATTTT.

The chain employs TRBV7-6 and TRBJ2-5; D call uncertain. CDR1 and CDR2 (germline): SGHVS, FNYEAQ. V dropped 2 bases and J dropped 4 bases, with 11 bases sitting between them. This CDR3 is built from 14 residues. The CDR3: CASSLRYSRETQYF. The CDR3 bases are TGTGCCAGCAGCTTAAGGTACAGCCGAGAGACCCAGTACTTC.

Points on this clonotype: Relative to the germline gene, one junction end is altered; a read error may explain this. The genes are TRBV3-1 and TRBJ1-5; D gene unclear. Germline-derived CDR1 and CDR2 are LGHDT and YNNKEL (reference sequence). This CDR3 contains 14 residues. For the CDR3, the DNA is TGTGCCAGCAGCCAAGAAACGGGCAACCAGCCCCAGCATTTT. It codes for CASSQETGNQPQHF.

The CDR3 bases are TGTGCCAGTAGTCTACAGGGGGCTCAGCCCCAGCATTTT. Translation: CASSLQGAQPQHF. This chain uses TRBV19 with TRBJ1-5; TRBD1 matches at 9 bases. Germline lookup yields CDR1 LNHDA and CDR2 SQIVND (reference sequence). This CDR3 has 13 amino acids. Unmatched junction bases numbered 2, after V lost 5 bases and J lost 6 bases.

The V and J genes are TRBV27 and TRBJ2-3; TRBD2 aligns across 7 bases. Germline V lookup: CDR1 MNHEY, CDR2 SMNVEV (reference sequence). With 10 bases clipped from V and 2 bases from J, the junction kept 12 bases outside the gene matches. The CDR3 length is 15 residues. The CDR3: CATSSGGSDTDTQYF. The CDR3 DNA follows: TGTGCCACCTCTAGCGGTGGCTCGGACACAGATACGCAGTATTTT.

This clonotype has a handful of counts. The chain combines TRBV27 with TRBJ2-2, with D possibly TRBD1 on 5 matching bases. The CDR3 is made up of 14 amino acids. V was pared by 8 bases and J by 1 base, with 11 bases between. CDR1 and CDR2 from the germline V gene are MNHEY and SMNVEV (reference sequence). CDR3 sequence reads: CASRRGQNTGELFF. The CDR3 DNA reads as TGTGCCAGCCGAAGAGGACAGAACACCGGGGAGCTGTTTTTT.

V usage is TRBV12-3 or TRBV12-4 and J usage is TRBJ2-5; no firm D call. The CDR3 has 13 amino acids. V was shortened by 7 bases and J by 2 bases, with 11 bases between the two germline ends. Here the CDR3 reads CASTDRRQETQYF. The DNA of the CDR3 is TGTGCCAGCACCGACCGAAGGCAAGAGACCCAGTACTTC.

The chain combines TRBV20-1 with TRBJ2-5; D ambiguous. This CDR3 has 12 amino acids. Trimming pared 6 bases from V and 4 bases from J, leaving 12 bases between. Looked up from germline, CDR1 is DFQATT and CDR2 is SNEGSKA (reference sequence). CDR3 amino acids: CSADSLGETQYF. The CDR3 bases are TGCAGTGCAGATAGCCTCGGAGAGACCCAGTACTTC.

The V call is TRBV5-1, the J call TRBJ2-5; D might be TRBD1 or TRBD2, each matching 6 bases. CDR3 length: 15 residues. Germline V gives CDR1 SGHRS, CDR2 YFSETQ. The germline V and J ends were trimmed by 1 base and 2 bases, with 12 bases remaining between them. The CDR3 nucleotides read TGCGCCAGCAGCTTGACAGGGAGGCCTCAAGAGACCCAGTACTTC. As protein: CASSLTGRPQETQYF.

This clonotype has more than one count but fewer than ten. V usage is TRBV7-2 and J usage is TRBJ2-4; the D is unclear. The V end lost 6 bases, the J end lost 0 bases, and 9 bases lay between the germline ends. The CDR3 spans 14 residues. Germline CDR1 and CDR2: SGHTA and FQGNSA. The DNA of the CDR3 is TGTGCCAGCAGTCCCGCCCTAGCCAAAAACATTCAGTACTTC. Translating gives CASSPALAKNIQYF.

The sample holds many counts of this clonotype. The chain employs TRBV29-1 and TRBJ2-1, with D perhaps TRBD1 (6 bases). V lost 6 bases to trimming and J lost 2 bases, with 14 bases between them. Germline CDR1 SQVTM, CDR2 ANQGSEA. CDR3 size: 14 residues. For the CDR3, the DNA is TGCAGCGTGCACGACAGGCTGACCTACAATGAGCAGTTCTTC. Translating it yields CSVHDRLTYNEQFF.

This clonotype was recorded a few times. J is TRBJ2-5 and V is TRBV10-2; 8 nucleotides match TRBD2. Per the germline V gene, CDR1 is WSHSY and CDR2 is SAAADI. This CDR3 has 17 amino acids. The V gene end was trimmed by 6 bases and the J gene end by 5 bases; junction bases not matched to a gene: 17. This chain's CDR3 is CASRAVVAGGASETQYF. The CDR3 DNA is TGCGCCAGCAGGGCAGTAGTCGCGGGGGGCGCTTCTGAGACCCAGTACTTC.

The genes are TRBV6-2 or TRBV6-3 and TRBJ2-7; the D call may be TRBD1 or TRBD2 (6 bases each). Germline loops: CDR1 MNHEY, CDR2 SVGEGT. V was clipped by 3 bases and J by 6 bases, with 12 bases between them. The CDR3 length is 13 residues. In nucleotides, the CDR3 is TGTGCCAGCAGTTATCACAGGGAGGCCGAGCAGTACGTC. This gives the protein CASSYHREAEQYV.

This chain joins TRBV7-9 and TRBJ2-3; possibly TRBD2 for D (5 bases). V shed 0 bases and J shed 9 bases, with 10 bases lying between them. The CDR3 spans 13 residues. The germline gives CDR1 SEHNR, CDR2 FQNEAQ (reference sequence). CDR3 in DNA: TGTGCCAGCAGCTTAGCCCCCCCGGGAACGCAGTATTTT. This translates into CASSLAPPGTQYF.